This T cell receptor beta chain originates from a study of post-analysis software for immune sequencing data. Overall study findings and caveats: Roughly 5 TRBV segments occurring more often in patients than controls included TRBV5-6, TRBV5-1 and TRBV20-1. F measure clustering grouped samples strongly by preparation batch. Multiple sclerosis patients had significantly lower normalized Chao1 diversity than controls.

Included in the TCR beta cDNA libraries were unique molecular identifiers. The authors obtained 500,000 or so cDNA molecules from approximately 1 to 10 million T cells. TCRdb ran MiXCR on the PCR reads and lists one entry per CDR3 protein. The repertoire consists of 150,000 or so distinct CDR3 sequences, with approximately 35% occurring once and the leading ten covering roughly 28%. This clonotype was counted at least ten times. Its antigen is not identified. Germline-derived CDR1 and CDR2 are SQVTM and ANQGSEA. The CDR3 consists of 12 residues. V was clipped by 1 base and J by 8 bases, with 10 bases between them.

The sequencing here drew on blood, taken after autologous hematopoietic stem cell transplantation. This receptor was taken from a girl aged 10-17 years with multiple sclerosis. The V call is TRBV29-1, the J call TRBJ2-3; D is uncertain. CDR3 nucleotide sequence: TGCAGCGTTGAAGGCGACCTGAGTACGCAGTATTTT. This codes for CSVEGDLSTQYF.